The clone carrying this T cell receptor beta chain was counted a few times. Its antigen is unidentified. V lost 2 bases, J lost 13 bases, and 14 bases lay in between. This CDR3 region has 12 residues. CDR1 SNHLY and CDR2 FYNNEI come from the germline V gene. The data were obtained in a study of blood T cells in healthy people across ages. Broader study findings: Estimates drawn from one million T cells were deemed to understate diversity. In older individuals, TCR beta diversity per million T cells was lower, falling roughly linearly with age. Both higher diversity and more naive CD4+ cells marked long-lived donors when set against aged donors.

Total RNA, at least 5.5 micrograms per sample, came from PBMCs. PCR was performed a second time for about 7 to 12 cycles using a sample-barcoded 5' primer and a J-beta primer mix. Each CDR3 protein is one row after TCRdb ran MiXCR on the 5' RACE reads. The repertoire consists of 450,000 to 700,000 distinct CDR3 sequences, with roughly a quarter occurring once and the leading ten covering about 18%. The rearrangement uses TRBV2 and TRBJ1-2, with D possibly TRBD1 on 6 matching bases. The clonotype originates from a woman in her 70s in good health. Sequencing was performed on blood. The CDR3 DNA sequence: TGTGCCAGCAGTGAAAGTCCAGGGGTCGGCACCTTC. It is translated as CASSESPGVGTF.